This TCR beta chain was identified during a study of blood T cell repertoires in COVID-19. The CDR3 runs to 16 residues. Germline V lookup: CDR1 KGHSH, CDR2 LQKENI. V was pared by 1 base and J by 3 bases, with 4 bases of the junction left unmatched. Only in-frame clones appear in the TCRdb table, and some are missing; sequencing was by immunoSEQ multiplex PCR. The repertoire holds about 200,000 clones, with over 70% as singletons. The sequence derives from a man aged 55-75 years with acute or convalescent COVID-19. V usage is TRBV18 and J usage is TRBJ2-1, with 9 bases identical to TRBD1. Input material: peripheral blood. This CDR3 is CASSPQGQGGYNEQFF. The CDR3 nucleotides read TGTGCCAGCTCACCACAGGGACAGGGAGGCTACAATGAGCAGTTCTTC.